This is a list of T cell receptor beta chains from one sample in a study of T cells in Graves' hyperthyroidism and ophthalmopathy. Each CDR3 protein is one row after TCRdb ran MiXCR on the multiplex PCR reads. Among under 400,000 distinct CDR3 sequences listed, roughly 18% were seen once. Source material: blood. The receptor set was obtained from a woman aged 40 to 49 with Graves' ophthalmopathy. Both conserved end residues are part of each CDR3. Each record gives: V gene, J gene, CDR3 protein.

TRBV12-3/TRBV12-4	TRBJ1-1	CASSPSTTGTEAFF
TRBV12-3/TRBV12-4	TRBJ2-7	CASSPSGRKLSYEQYF
TRBV24-1	TRBJ2-3	CATGDTDTQYF
TRBV24-1	TRBJ2-5	CATSGGGGGETQYF
TRBV19	TRBJ2-2	CASKSPSGIGELFF
TRBV6-1	TRBJ2-4	CASSETRLAGGQNIQYF
TRBV6-1	TRBJ2-5	CATSLSRLAGETQYF
TRBV12-5	TRBJ2-7	CASGPADTRLFYEQYF
TRBV28	TRBJ2-7	CASGNYRDVYEQYF
TRBV10-3	TRBJ2-7	CAISESGGIYEQYF
TRBV29-1	TRBJ2-6	CSVEDGRVGANVLTF
TRBV27	TRBJ1-6	CATRQGVLSPLHF
TRBV30	TRBJ1-5	CAWSVMAGDQPQHF
TRBV4-1	TRBJ2-2	CASSQQWGTGELFF
TRBV11-2	TRBJ1-2	CASSLDPLKYTDRSLSYTF
TRBV6-2/TRBV6-3	TRBJ2-5	CASRHGQAVETQYF
TRBV6-1	TRBJ2-7	CASSEKSGRAGEQYF
TRBV6-4	TRBJ1-1	CASSRKTGGWGNTEAFF
TRBV5-4	TRBJ2-7	CASSLKGGAYEQYF
TRBV10-2	TRBJ2-2	CASRNRQAGTTPRTGELFF
TRBV6-1	TRBJ2-7	CASSEAATATYEQYF
TRBV4-1	TRBJ1-2	CASSQGESYGYTF
TRBV14	TRBJ2-7	CASSPLVLAELRDYEQYF
TRBV28	TRBJ2-7	CASRPPGQIYEQYF
TRBV12-3/TRBV12-4	TRBJ2-5	CASSFKLGETQYF
TRBV19	TRBJ1-2	CASSMKTATIYGYTF
TRBV27	TRBJ2-5	CASIKGGTQYF
TRBV15	TRBJ2-4	CATSSSVGGKNIQYF
TRBV14	TRBJ2-7	CASNIGGGPYEQYF
TRBV18	TRBJ2-2	CASSLLDRGPYTGELFF
TRBV28	TRBJ1-1	CASSYPREGEAFF
TRBV6-1	TRBJ1-2	CASSTFQGAYYGYTF
TRBV28	TRBJ1-1	CASSLWTGNANTEAFF
TRBV7-9	TRBJ1-5	CASSLLGRNSNQPQHF
TRBV6-5	TRBJ1-1	CASSYSRGATEAFF
TRBV12-3/TRBV12-4	TRBJ1-1	CASSSRVFGNTEAFF
TRBV6-5	TRBJ1-5	CASSYYGMGQPQHF
TRBV20-1	TRBJ1-2	CSATGTGRYGYTF
TRBV6-5	TRBJ2-7	CASTPKYGGTQYF
TRBV6-1	TRBJ2-3	CASSATGVGADTQYF
TRBV11-2	TRBJ1-1	CASSPWGGRNTEAFF
TRBV6-5	TRBJ1-1	CASSYEVGPNTEAFF
TRBV4-2	TRBJ1-3	CASSQGTGNTIYF
TRBV12-3/TRBV12-4	TRBJ1-2	CASRGTTGGGGYTF
TRBV5-1	TRBJ1-5	CASSLVRSYSNQPQHF
TRBV20-1	TRBJ2-5	CSAIKTGGETQYF
TRBV6-2/TRBV6-3	TRBJ2-7	CASSYTPTGPSYEQYF
TRBV24-1	TRBJ2-3	CATSLIPGARWVHTQYF
TRBV6-1	TRBJ2-5	CASSDYDLYQETQYF
TRBV6-1	TRBJ2-2	CASMGTGELFF
TRBV30	TRBJ2-7	CAWTPRRTGGEQYF
TRBV6-5	TRBJ1-2	CASISVGRGYGYTF
TRBV6-5	TRBJ2-2	CASSSTGTSGTGELFF
TRBV24-1	TRBJ2-2	CATGANTGELFF
TRBV7-3	TRBJ1-1	CASSSSPNTEAFF